This T cell receptor beta chain was found in a study of T cells after yellow fever vaccination. Study conclusions and caveats: Post-booster repertoires again held most primary-vaccination clones (about 95% CD4, roughly 90% CD8). FACS-sorted repertoires might harbor abundant contaminating clonotypes from the bulk population.

About this clonotype itself: The antigen is undetermined.

TCRdb itself ran the 5' RACE reads through MiXCR, one entry per CDR3 protein. The sample has about 550,000 distinct CDR3 sequences, 19% seen once. Between the trimmed V and J ends, which lost 2 bases and 0 bases, there was a span of 9 bases. CDR1 is SGHTS, CDR2 YDEGEE, per germline. The CDR3 extends over 15 amino acids. The J gene is TRBJ2-1, the V gene TRBV5-8; no clear D gene. The sequence was collected from a young man who received the YFV17D yellow fever vaccine. The sample was PBMCs, taken 15 days after the yellow fever booster vaccination. The CDR3 DNA reads as TGTGCCAGCAGCTTTGGCGAAAACTCCTACAATGAGCAGTTCTTC. Amino acid sequence: CASSFGENSYNEQFF.